The next 10 T cell receptor beta chains were all read from a single sample in a study of long-term antiretroviral therapy in people with HIV. Version v3.0 of the immunoSEQ assay ran at survey level. TCRdb's copy holds only in-frame clones and misses some; the assay was immunoSEQ multiplex PCR. This table holds approximately 36,000 clones, roughly 80% found once. Sequenced here: unsorted PBMCs, sampled 0.6 years after starting antiretroviral therapy. The receptors stem from a man between 18 and 35 years old with HIV.

The J gene is TRBJ2-7, the V gene TRBV7-2, with 11 nucleotides matching TRBD2. V was clipped by 5 bases and J by 2 bases; unmatched bases: 5. The CDR3 extends over 15 amino acids. CDR1 SGHTA and CDR2 FQGNSA come from the germline V gene. The CDR3 DNA reads TGTGCCAGCAGCACCGGGACTAGCGGCCCCTACGAGCAGTACTTC. It translates to CASSTGTSGPYEQYF.

V is TRBV27 and J is TRBJ2-1; 7 nucleotides match TRBD2. The germline gives CDR1 MNHEY, CDR2 SMNVEV (reference sequence). With V trimmed by 9 bases and J by 2 bases, 4 bases remained unmatched. The CDR3 is 13 amino acids. CDR3 in DNA: TGTGCCAGTTCGCGGGGGACCTACAATGAGCAGTTCTTC. It specifies CASSRGTYNEQFF.

The V call is TRBV5-4, the J call TRBJ2-5; 12 bases line up with TRBD1. V lost 3 bases to trimming and J lost 0 bases; unmatched junction nucleotides: 9. The CDR3 covers 18 residues. Germline-derived CDR1 and CDR2 are SGHNT and YYREEE (reference sequence). In DNA, the CDR3 is TGTGCCAGCAGCTCCCCGGGACAGGGGGCACGATACCAAGAGACCCAGTACTTC. Protein: CASSSPGQGARYQETQYF. The variable domain in full, completed from reference TRBV5-4 and TRBJ2-5, reads ETGVTQSPTHLIKTRGQQVTLRCSSQSGHNTVSWYQQALGQGPQFIFQYYREEENGRGNFPPRFSGLQFPNYSSELNVNALELDDSALYLCASSSPGQGARYQETQYFGPGTRLLVL.

This chain connects TRBV2 to TRBJ2-2, with D maybe TRBD2 (5 bases). Per germline, CDR1 SNHLY and CDR2 FYNNEI. This CDR3 spans 16 amino acids. Trimming left V 2 bases short and J 1 base short, with 11 bases between. This CDR3 is CASSETRGRNTGELFF. In DNA, the CDR3 is TGTGCCAGCAGTGAAACCCGGGGTCGGAACACCGGGGAGCTGTTTTTT.

The chain joins TRBV27 to TRBJ2-2; 8 bases fit TRBD1. The length of the CDR3 is 14 residues. V dropped 4 bases and J dropped 7; count of bases not matched to a gene: 5. Germline lookup yields CDR1 MNHEY and CDR2 SMNVEV (reference sequence). CDR3 in amino acids: CASSSSTGVGELFF. The CDR3 DNA reads TGTGCCAGCAGTTCATCGACAGGGGTCGGGGAGCTGTTTTTT.

The count of this clone is one. The chain uses TRBV7-9 and TRBJ2-5; 10 positions agree with TRBD1. The DNA end lines up better with TRBJ2-7; the J call may be wrong. Germline V gene data show CDR1 as SEHNR and CDR2 as FQNEAQ (reference sequence). The CDR3 loop spans 14 amino acids. Written as DNA, the CDR3 is TGTGCCAGCAGCTTAAGGGACAGGGGAGACGAGCAGTACTTC. It translates to CASSLRDRGDEQYF.

The chain joins TRBV28 to TRBJ2-1; D is undetermined. CDR3 length equals 13 residues. Trimming took 1 base from V and 10 from J, leaving 11 bases between them. Per germline, CDR1 MDHEN and CDR2 SYDVKM. CDR3 nucleotides: TGTGCCAGCAGTTTATATTTCGGGTCCGAGCAGTTCTTC. This encodes CASSLYFGSEQFF.

This clone was seen only once. The chain is built from TRBV29-1 and TRBJ2-3, with a weak D call TRBD1 (5 bases). This CDR3 comprises 12 residues. V was shortened by 4 bases and J by 5 bases, with 10 bases between the two germline ends. Germline CDR1 reads SQVTM; CDR2 reads ANQGSEA. The CDR3 coding sequence is TGCAGCGTTGTAGGGGTGGGAGATACGCAGTATTTT. It yields the protein CSVVGVGDTQYF.

The chain joins TRBV4-3 to TRBJ2-7; 7 bases are shared with TRBD2. V lost 4 bases and J lost 6; bases outside the gene matches: 12. Germline V gene lookup returns CDR1 LGHNA and CDR2 YSLEER. There are 15 residues in the CDR3. The CDR3 DNA sequence: TGCGCCAGCAGCCTCAGCAGAGGGAGGGCCTCCGAGCAGTACTTC. It codes for CASSLSRGRASEQYF.

The J gene is TRBJ1-1, the V gene TRBV29-1; weak D call: TRBD1 (6 bases). From germline, CDR1 is SQVTM and CDR2 ANQGSEA. The V gene lost 7 bases and the J gene lost 1 base, with 7 bases spanning the gap. CDR3 length equals 11 residues. The CDR3 DNA reads as TGCAGCGGCAGGGGGAACACTGAAGCTTTCTTT. Protein sequence: CSGRGNTEAFF.